This T cell receptor beta chain came from a study of T cells in Graves' hyperthyroidism and ophthalmopathy (dated by TCRdb to between 2019 and 2020). Regarding the research as a whole: A discovery cohort of around 100 patients, about 43 with Graves' ophthalmopathy and roughly 59 with stable Graves' hyperthyroidism, was used to find distinguishing TCR V-J signatures. Whether ophthalmopathy could be predicted prospectively was tested in an independent validation cohort made up of 18 to 20 hyperthyroidism patients plus 17 patients who later progressed to ophthalmopathy. The 100 discovery patients were divided at random into training and test sets in a 7:3 ratio. Thyroid tissue and blood T-cell repertoires from over 5 Graves' hyperthyroidism patients were also compared in the study. After blood sampling, hyperthyroidism patients were treated with methimazole at a starting dose of 30 mg daily, and ophthalmopathy patients were treated with high-dose intravenous methylprednisolone. The paper reports TCR Vbeta CDR3 sequencing of 130 to 150 peripheral blood samples: 43 ophthalmopathy, 75 to 80 hyperthyroidism and about 17 progressor patients. Results and caveats for the whole study, not just this receptor: Most expanded thyroid clonotypes (frequency above 0.001) were also detected in blood, suggesting blood repertoires may reflect thyroid immune responses. No statistical method was used to fix the sample size in advance, and group allocation was not hidden from the investigators. During validation, the model predicted progression to ophthalmopathy a median of around 7 months ahead of onset, with around 71% sensitivity and more than 72% specificity. Ophthalmopathy was separated from stable hyperthyroidism by a 13 V-J signature model, with just over 85% sensitivity and about 81% specificity obtained in cross-validation and 80%/75% obtained in testing.

The germline V gene encodes CDR1 KGHDR and CDR2 SFDVKD. From its cysteine to its phenylalanine, the CDR3 spans 14 amino acids. The retained sequence is limited to the CDR3, 42 bases, with the frame set at the first base. Stable Graves' hyperthyroidism was defined as the absence of progression to ophthalmopathy over 18 months of follow-up. Hyperthyroidism patients were newly diagnosed, had a disease duration of under 2 months, and were aged 18 to 65 years. The study excluded patients with uncontrolled infections, other autoimmune diseases, pregnancy or lactation. Diagnoses were based on clinical symptoms, serum thyroxine and TRAb, thyroid ultrasound and orbital computed tomography. Total RNA was extracted with Trizol reagent, and quality was checked on an Agilent 2100 Bioanalyzer. TCR beta CDR3 regions were amplified from RNA transcripts. The TCR CDR3 was subjected to a first round of RT-PCR using the HTBI primer set and the Qiagen OneStep RT-PCR kit. The libraries were constructed in a second round of multiplex PCR and then size-selected and purified. Sequencing of the libraries was done on an Illumina HiSeq2000 using paired-end 100 bp reads. For the original study's pipeline: SOAPnuke was used to process the raw data, removing reads that contained adapters or uncalled bases, had a mean Phred below 15, or lacked an exact match to the constant primer or identifier. High-quality paired reads were merged with COPE v1.2.5, and unique nucleotide sequences were defined as clonotypes. MiTCR v1.1 was used to align the clonotypes against IMGT TRBV, TRBD and TRBJ reference segments. The analysis included only V-J combinations with a frequency above 0.0001, which together covered about 99% of the repertoires. A TCS score was defined as the ratio between F50 (clonal expansion) and ExV (chaos), using BLOSUM62-based TCRdist between CDR3 peptides within each V-J. Welch's t-statistics and random forest reduced fewer than 550 V-J features to fewer than 15, which were used in a naive Bayes classifier (R e1071). The public reads were quality trimmed at Q25 with fastp and then assembled into clones with MiXCR by TCRdb, keeping productive beta chains. Each entry merges the rows of one CDR3 protein and shows their most common DNA and genes. For this entry, the V and J calls and clone size follow TCRdb and not the study's own pipeline. The table for this sample lists hundreds of thousands of distinct CDR3 sequences; under 60% of them were counted only once. Roughly 8.2% of the sample goes to the ten largest clones.

Concerning this clonotype: Its antigen specificity is not known. At one boundary the junction diverges from the germline segment, which might be a read error.

The sequence was obtained from a woman aged 18-35 years with Graves' hyperthyroidism. Donor details come from another sample of the same person, matched by shared clones. What was sequenced was peripheral blood or thyroid tissue (not recorded which). The chain links TRBV24-1 with TRBJ2-5; no D gene can be assigned with confidence. CDR3 loop: CATSDFQNQETHYF. The DNA is TGTGCCACCAGTGATTTTCAAAACCAAGAGACCCACTACTTC.